This is a list of T cell receptor beta chains from one sample in a study of T cell responses to AZD1222 COVID-19 vaccine. Sequencing was performed with immunoSEQ multiplex PCR; in TCRdb, only in-frame clones are kept and a portion is missing. The sample includes more than 90,000 clones, roughly 84% seen only once; the top ten take around 14%. Material: peripheral blood, obtained 28 days after the second AZD1222 dose. The receptors derive from an adult who received the AZD1222 COVID-19 vaccine. CDR3s include the opening cysteine and the closing phenylalanine or tryptophan. The D gene is left open where the match is weak. Expanded clones get a size class; other rows say once, few or many, or leave the size out.

D: TRBD1; size: NA; V: TRBV5-7; J: TRBJ1-6; DNA: TGTGCCAGCAGCTTGAGGGACAGGGATCGTTCACCCCTCCACTTT; CDR3: CASSLRDRDRSPLHF
D: TRBD1; size: NA; V: TRBV2; J: TRBJ1-5; DNA: TGTGCCAGCAGTGTCGGGACAGACAACAATCAGCCCCAGCATTTT; CDR3: CASSVGTDNNQPQHF
D: NA; size: NA; V: TRBV7-9; J: TRBJ2-5; DNA: TGTGCCAGTCGCCCATTTACTAACCAAGAGACCCAGTACTTC; CDR3: CASRPFTNQETQYF
D: TRBD2; size: NA; V: TRBV28; J: TRBJ2-7; DNA: TGTGCCAGCAGTTCTCGTCGGACTAGCGGGGGGACCTACGAGCAGTACTTC; CDR3: CASSSRRTSGGTYEQYF
D: NA; size: NA; V: TRBV2; J: TRBJ1-2; DNA: TGTGCCAGCAGTACGTGGTTGCACTATGGCTACACCTTC; CDR3: CASSTWLHYGYTF
D: NA; size: few; V: TRBV10-3; J: TRBJ1-2; DNA: TGTGCCATCAGTGTTGCGGGGGGCTATGGCTACACCTTC; CDR3: CAISVAGGYGYTF
D: NA; size: NA; V: TRBV28; J: TRBJ1-2; DNA: TGTGCCAGCAGTGCTACATGGGCAGGAGAAACTAACTATGGCTACACCTTC; CDR3: CASSATWAGETNYGYTF
D: NA; size: NA; V: TRBV5-8; J: TRBJ1-1; DNA: TGTGCCAGCAGCTCCTCGACAGGTCGCGTCGAGAAAGCTTTCTTT; CDR3: CASSSSTGRVEKAFF
D: TRBD1; size: NA; V: TRBV10-3; J: TRBJ1-3; DNA: TGTGCCATCAGTGAAGGGACAGCCGCCTCTGGAAACACCATATATTTT; CDR3: CAISEGTAASGNTIYF
D: NA; size: NA; V: TRBV6-6; J: TRBJ1-3; DNA: TGTGCCAGTAAAAGAAACACCATATATTTT; CDR3: CASKRNTIYF
D: NA; size: NA; V: TRBV5-4; J: TRBJ2-2; DNA: TGTGCCAGCAGCTTGGGACAGAACACCGGGGAGCTGTTTTTT; CDR3: CASSLGQNTGELFF
D: TRBD1; size: NA; V: TRBV20-1; J: TRBJ2-3; DNA: TGCAGTGCTAGTAGGGGGACAGCCTCTAGCACAGATACGCAGTATTTT; CDR3: CSASRGTASSTDTQYF
D: TRBD2; size: once; V: TRBV30; J: TRBJ2-3; DNA: TGTGCCTGGAGCGGACTAGCGGGGGTGGGAGATACGCAGTATTTT; CDR3: CAWSGLAGVGDTQYF
D: NA; size: NA; V: TRBV7-8; J: TRBJ1-1; DNA: TGTGCCAGCAGCTCAATGGGGGGGAGAGGGAACACTGAAGCTTTCTTT; CDR3: CASSSMGGRGNTEAFF
D: TRBD1; size: NA; V: TRBV10-2; J: TRBJ2-7; DNA: TGCGCCAGCAGTAGGGGACAGGGGGCGGCCGGAGCAGACCTTTTTATCTTCGGGCAGTACTTC; CDR3: CASSRGQGAAGADLFIFGQYF
D: TRBD1; size: NA; V: TRBV4-3; J: TRBJ2-3; DNA: TGCGCCAGCAGCCAAGATCCGGACAGGGGGCCAGATACGCAGTATTTT; CDR3: CASSQDPDRGPDTQYF
D: NA; size: once; V: TRBV7-8; J: TRBJ2-7; DNA: TGTGCCAGCAGCTCACCTTTACTCAGGGGCAGGGCTTACGAGCAGTACTTC; CDR3: CASSSPLLRGRAYEQYF
D: TRBD1; size: NA; V: TRBV14; J: TRBJ2-5; DNA: TGTGCCAGCAGCCCTACGTCGGGGACAGGAGGGGAGACCCAGTACTTC; CDR3: CASSPTSGTGGETQYF
D: NA; size: NA; V: TRBV3-1/TRBV3-2; J: TRBJ1-2; DNA: TGTGCCAGCAGCCAAGAGTCGGGCTACACCTTC; CDR3: CASSQESGYTF
D: NA; size: NA; V: TRBV7-8; J: TRBJ2-6; DNA: TGTGCCAGCAGAAGGAGGCTCTCTGGGGCCAACGTCCTGACTTTC; CDR3: CASRRRLSGANVLTF
D: NA; size: NA; V: TRBV5-1; J: TRBJ1-1; DNA: TGCGCCAGCAGCTTTGAGGGGGACACTGAAGCTTTCTTT; CDR3: CASSFEGDTEAFF
D: NA; size: NA; V: TRBV10-3; J: TRBJ1-4; DNA: TGTGCCATCACAAACCCAGGGTTTGAAAAACTGTTTTTT; CDR3: CAITNPGFEKLFF
D: NA; size: NA; V: TRBV14; J: TRBJ1-3; DNA: TGTGCCAGCAGCCTCGACAGTTTCTCCGGAAACACCATATATTTT; CDR3: CASSLDSFSGNTIYF
D: NA; size: NA; V: TRBV6-5; J: TRBJ1-1; DNA: TGTGCCAGCAGATACCTCAACACTGAAGCTTTCTTT; CDR3: CASRYLNTEAFF
D: NA; size: NA; V: TRBV4-1; J: TRBJ1-1; DNA: TGCGCCAGCAGCCAAGCCCGACCGAACACTGAAGCTTTCTTT; CDR3: CASSQARPNTEAFF
D: NA; size: NA; V: TRBV6-2/TRBV6-3; J: TRBJ1-5; DNA: TGTGCCAGCAGTTCAGGAGGTCAGCCCCAGCATTTT; CDR3: CASSSGGQPQHF
D: NA; size: NA; V: TRBV6-4; J: TRBJ1-3; DNA: TGTGCCAGCAGTGACTCGATGGCAGGACACTCTGGAAACACCATATATTTT; CDR3: CASSDSMAGHSGNTIYF
D: TRBD2; size: once; V: TRBV7-3; J: TRBJ2-5; DNA: TGTGCCAGCAGCTCAGGACTAGCGGGGGACCAAGAGACCCAGTACTTC; CDR3: CASSSGLAGDQETQYF